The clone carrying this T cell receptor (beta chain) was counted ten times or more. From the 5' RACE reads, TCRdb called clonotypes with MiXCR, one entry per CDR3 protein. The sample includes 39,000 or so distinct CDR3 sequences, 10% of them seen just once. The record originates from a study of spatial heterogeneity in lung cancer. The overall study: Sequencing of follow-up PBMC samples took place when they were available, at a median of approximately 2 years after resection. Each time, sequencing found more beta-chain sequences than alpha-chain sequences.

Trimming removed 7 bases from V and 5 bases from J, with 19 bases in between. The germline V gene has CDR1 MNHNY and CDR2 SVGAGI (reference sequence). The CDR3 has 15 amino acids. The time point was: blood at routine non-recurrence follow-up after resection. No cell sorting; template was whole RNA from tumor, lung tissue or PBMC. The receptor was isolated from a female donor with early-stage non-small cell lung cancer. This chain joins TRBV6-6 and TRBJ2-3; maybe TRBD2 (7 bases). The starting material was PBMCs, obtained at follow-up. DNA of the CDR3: TGTGCCAGCACCCCGACGGCGGGGGCCGGAGATACGCAGTATTTT. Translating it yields CASTPTAGAGDTQYF.